Following are 27 T cell receptor beta chains from one sample sequenced in a study of cytomegalovirus exposure and HLA in healthy donors (dated by TCRdb to about 2017). Receptor amplification or capture employed the immunoSEQ multiplex PCR assay. The multiplex PCR relied on a mix of 60 forward primers for TCR Vbeta segments and 13 reverse primers for TCR Jbeta segments. TCRdb provides this immuneACCESS table in a form limited to in-frame rearrangements. Some clones are lacking; in checked studies, under half of them reflect an unresolved V gene, and why the rest are absent is not known. Recorded for this sample are 80,000 or so clones; 60% to 70% of them occurred a single time. The biggest ten clones account for 5% to 6% of the sample. Sequenced: PBMCs. The receptors originated from a man younger than 40 in good health and CMV-seropositive.

V and J are TRBV15 and TRBJ2-6; D perhaps matches TRBD1 (7 bases). V was clipped by 8 bases and J by 1 base, with 15 bases between them. The CDR3 runs 16 residues. Looked up from germline, CDR1 is LNHNV and CDR2 is YYDKDF (reference sequence). CDR3 nucleotide sequence: TGTGCCACCGAGGAGGGACAGAAATCTGGGGCCAACGTCCTGACTTTC. This gives the protein CATEEGQKSGANVLTF.

This clone was detected a few times. V and J are TRBV6-1 and TRBJ2-5, with 9 nucleotides matching TRBD1. There are 15 residues in the CDR3. CDR1 is MNHNS, CDR2 SASEGT, per germline. V gave up 4 bases and J gave up 2 bases; unmatched junction bases: 5. CDR3 DNA: TGTGCCAGCAGTGGACAGGGGGTAGGGCAAGAGACCCAGTACTTC. This encodes CASSGQGVGQETQYF.

In this sample, this clone turned up a few times. CDR3 loop: CASSQVAGGYGELFF. As DNA, the CDR3 is TGCGCCAGCAGCCAAGTTGCGGGAGGTTACGGGGAGCTGTTTTTT. V and J are TRBV4-1 and TRBJ2-2; 8 nucleotides match TRBD2. The germline V gene has CDR1 MGHRA and CDR2 YSYEKL. The CDR3 totals 15 residues. J lost 7 bases, V lost 1 base, and 5 bases had no gene match.

This clone has more than one count but fewer than ten. This chain connects TRBV10-3 to TRBJ2-1; 10 bases are a match to TRBD2. This CDR3 is built from 15 residues. Germline V gene lookup returns CDR1 ENHRY and CDR2 SYGVKD. Trimming at V came to 10 bases and at J to 6 bases, leaving 12 bases not matched to a gene. The CDR3 nucleotides read TGTGCCACCGAGTCAGCGGGGGGGCTCTCCAATGAGCAGTTCTTC. Translation gives CATESAGGLSNEQFF.

The V call is TRBV19, the J call TRBJ2-7; 8 bases are a match to TRBD1. Trimming took 4 bases from V and 7 from J; bases not matched to a gene: 18. CDR3 length equals 17 residues. From germline, CDR1 is LNHDA and CDR2 SQIVND (reference sequence). CDR3 nucleotide sequence: TGTGCCAGTAGTAATTGGGCAGGGGGCCAGCCGGTTGGGGAGCAGTACTTC. Its translation: CASSNWAGGQPVGEQYF.

This clone was picked up one time. The J gene is TRBJ2-5, the V gene TRBV2, with D tentatively TRBD2 (5 bases). CDR1 and CDR2 (germline): SNHLY, FYNNEI. V lost 3 bases and J 1 base, leaving 12 bases between the germline ends. The CDR3 sequence is 15 residues long. The chain's CDR3 is CASSESLARQETQYF. CDR3 nucleotides: TGTGCCAGCAGTGAGTCTTTAGCGCGCCAAGAGACCCAGTACTTC.

The table lists this clone with a few counts. The chain couples TRBV10-1 to TRBJ1-2; TRBD1 aligns across 10 bases. The V segment lost 11 bases and the J segment 3 bases; nucleotides outside the gene matches: 15. This CDR3 region has 16 residues. Germline V CDR1 and CDR2: WNHNN, SYGVQD (reference sequence). The CDR3 loop reads CAHERDRGLCDYGYTF. Written as DNA, the CDR3 is TGCGCCCACGAGAGAGACAGGGGGCTGTGTGACTATGGCTACACCTTC.

This clone was observed a handful of times. The rearrangement joins TRBV19 to TRBJ1-1, with 9 bases aligning to TRBD1. The CDR3 length is 18 residues. Losses at the gene ends were 2 bases for V and 1 base for J; bases not matched to a gene: 11. Germline V gives CDR1 LNHDA, CDR2 SQIVND (reference sequence). The CDR3 DNA is TGTGCCAGTAGTATAACATTGGGGGGGACAGGGCGGAACACTGAAGCTTTCTTT. Protein: CASSITLGGTGRNTEAFF.

In its sample, this clone was seen once. V and J are TRBV11-2 and TRBJ2-6; 7 bases agree with TRBD1. The CDR3 covers 16 residues. Germline trimming cut 5 bases from V and 0 bases from J; bases unmatched to any gene: 4. CDR1 is SGHAT and CDR2 is FQNNGV in the germline V gene. The CDR3 nucleotides read TGTGCCAGCAGCGGGACAGCCATCTCTGGGGCCAACGTCCTGACTTTC. This sequence encodes CASSGTAISGANVLTF.

The chain recombines TRBV11-1 with TRBJ2-3; 10 nucleotides match TRBD2. CDR3 length equals 14 residues. The junction had 6 bases not matched to a gene; V was cut back by 6 bases and J by 6 bases. Germline loops: CDR1 SGHAT, CDR2 FQDESV (reference sequence). The CDR3: CASSSTSGWDTQYF. CDR3 bases: TGTGCCAGCAGTTCGACTAGCGGGTGGGATACGCAGTATTTT.

The chain carries TRBV4-2 and TRBJ2-7, with 7 nucleotides matching TRBD2. Germline CDR1 is LGHNA and CDR2 is YNFKEQ. CDR3 length equals 15 residues. V dropped 1 base and J dropped 2; count of bases not matched to a gene: 5. CDR3 sequence: CASSQGSGGPYEQYF. Written as DNA, the CDR3 is TGTGCCAGCAGCCAAGGATCGGGGGGACCCTACGAGCAGTACTTC.

There are a few counts of this clone. The gene calls are TRBV19 and TRBJ2-1; the match to TRBD2 covers 7 bases. After removal of 2 bases from V and 9 bases from J, the junction contained 7 bases not matched to a gene. This CDR3 has 14 residues. Germline CDR1 and CDR2: LNHDA and SQIVND (reference sequence). This chain's CDR3 is CASSISGTAGEQFF. The CDR3 DNA follows: TGTGCCAGTAGTATAAGCGGGACCGCGGGTGAGCAGTTCTTC. The variable domain in full, with the rest retrieved from reference TRBV19 and TRBJ2-1, is DGGITQSPKYLFRKEGQNVTLSCEQNLNHDAMYWYRQDPGQGLRLIYYSQIVNDFQKGDIAEGYSVSREKKESFPLTVTSAQKNPTAFYLCASSISGTAGEQFFGPGTRLTVL.

This chain connects TRBV6-1 to TRBJ1-6; weak D call: TRBD1 (6 bases). This CDR3 is built from 17 residues. Trimming removed 2 bases from V and 3 bases from J, with 14 bases in between. CDR1 MNHNS and CDR2 SASEGT come from the germline V gene. CDR3 nucleotide sequence: TGTGCCAGCAGTGAAACCTTTACAGGGCGCTATAATTCACCCCTCCACTTT. Residues: CASSETFTGRYNSPLHF.

V is TRBV29-1 and J is TRBJ1-2, with unresolved D. V lost 4 bases, J lost 1 base, and 7 bases lay in between. This CDR3 has 12 residues. Germline CDR1 reads SQVTM; CDR2 reads ANQGSEA. The CDR3 coding sequence is TGCAGCGTTGTCGAGAGTAACTATGGCTACACCTTC. This gives the protein CSVVESNYGYTF.

CDR3 protein: CSARDTGEQFF. DNA of the CDR3: TGCAGTGCTAGAGATACCGGTGAGCAGTTCTTC. This chain connects TRBV20-1 to TRBJ2-1; no firm D call. V was trimmed by 0 bases and J by 9 bases, leaving 6 bases between them. CDR1 is DFQATT, CDR2 SNEGSKA, per germline (reference sequence). The CDR3 totals 11 residues.

This clone was counted a single time. J is TRBJ2-7 and V is TRBV27; TRBD2 aligns across 8 bases. Germline assignment: CDR1 MNHEY and CDR2 SMNVEV (reference sequence). The V and J ends lost 4 bases and 3 bases, in that order; junction bases with no gene match: 8. The CDR3 has 15 residues. The CDR3 is CASSSPGTSLYEQYF. The DNA of the CDR3 is TGTGCCAGCAGTTCCCCCGGGACTAGTCTCTACGAGCAGTACTTC.

This clone appeared a few times. The chain is built from TRBV4-1 and TRBJ1-2; unclear D gene. Germline V gene lookup returns CDR1 MGHRA and CDR2 YSYEKL. The CDR3 is 14 amino acids. Trimming stripped 1 base from V and 0 bases from J, with 6 bases between. The CDR3 loop reads CASSQAGANYGYTF. CDR3 DNA: TGCGCCAGCAGCCAAGCCGGAGCTAACTATGGCTACACCTTC.

CDR3 protein: CASSDRGGADTQYF. The DNA for the CDR3 is TGTGCCAGCAGTGACCGAGGGGGGGCGGATACGCAGTATTTT. This sequence joins TRBV6-4 and TRBJ2-3, with a weak D call TRBD2 (7 bases). CDR3 length equals 14 residues. The V and J ends lost 2 bases and 6 bases respectively, with 12 bases between them. The germline V gene encodes CDR1 MRHNA and CDR2 SNTAGT.

The rearrangement links TRBV28 to TRBJ2-1; the D gene is possibly TRBD1 (5 bases). V was clipped by 3 bases and J by 4 bases, with 7 bases between them. CDR1 MDHEN and CDR2 SYDVKM come from the germline V gene. CDR3 length: 13 residues. As DNA, the CDR3 is TGTGCCAGCAGTTTTGACAGATACAATGAGCAGTTCTTC. This translates into CASSFDRYNEQFF. Filled out from reference TRBV28 and TRBJ2-1, the complete variable domain reads DVKVTQSSRYLVKRTGEKVFLECVQDMDHENMFWYRQDPGLGLRLIYFSYDVKMKEKGDIPEGYSVSREKKERFSLILESASTNQTSMYLCASSFDRYNEQFFGPGTRLTVL.

The chain employs TRBV11-1 and TRBJ2-4; 8 bases line up with TRBD1. CDR1 is SGHAT and CDR2 is FQDESV in the germline V gene (reference sequence). Trimming at V came to 5 bases and at J to 3 bases, leaving 15 bases not matched to a gene. The CDR3 spans 18 residues. In DNA, the CDR3 is TGTGCCAGCAGCACTCGCCCCAGGGGGCCCGGGGACAAAAACATTCAGTACTTC. Protein: CASSTRPRGPGDKNIQYF.

This chain uses TRBV28 with TRBJ1-1, with D possibly being TRBD1 (6 bases). V was trimmed by 6 bases and J by 1 base, leaving 24 bases between them. The CDR3 has 18 amino acids. The germline V gene encodes CDR1 MDHEN and CDR2 SYDVKM. The DNA of the CDR3 is TGTGCCAGCAGGGTAGGGGGATCCTGGGGCAGAGAGAACACTGAAGCTTTCTTT. It translates to CASRVGGSWGRENTEAFF.

This clone was detected a few times. The chain combines TRBV29-1 with TRBJ2-2; TRBD1 might be the D (6 bases). CDR1 is SQVTM and CDR2 is ANQGSEA in the germline V gene. Trimming removed 4 bases at V and 4 bases at J, with 16 bases between. This CDR3 is built from 15 residues. Here the CDR3 reads CSVVLGRGTTGELFF. For the CDR3, the DNA is TGCAGCGTTGTCCTGGGCAGGGGAACCACCGGGGAGCTGTTTTTT.

Only a few counts were recorded for this clone. The gene calls are TRBV11-3 and TRBJ2-3, with 10 bases aligning to TRBD1. This CDR3 is 16 amino acids long. The V gene end was trimmed by 5 bases and the J gene end by 5 bases; junction bases not matched to a gene: 10. Per the germline V gene, CDR1 is SGHNT and CDR2 is YENEEA. The CDR3 loop reads CASSHGLDRGRDTQYF. The CDR3 DNA is TGTGCCAGCAGCCATGGCCTCGACAGGGGGCGAGATACGCAGTATTTT.

The rearrangement links TRBV7-9 to TRBJ1-2; the D gene is possibly TRBD1 (5 bases). CDR1 SEHNR and CDR2 FQNEAQ come from the germline V gene (reference sequence). The CDR3 is 14 amino acids. With 3 bases removed from V and 6 bases from J, the gap between germline ends came to 14 bases. The CDR3: CASSLGRSVDGYTF. CDR3 sequence (DNA): TGTGCCAGCAGCTTGGGGCGCTCTGTCGATGGCTACACCTTC. Full variable domain (rest looked up from reference TRBV7-9 and TRBJ1-2): DTGVSQNPRHKITKRGQNVTFRCDPISEHNRLYWYRQTLGQGPEFLTYFQNEAQLEKSRLLSDRFSAERPKGSFSTLEIQRTEQGDSAMYLCASSLGRSVDGYTFGSGTRLTVV.

This clone has a handful of counts. The chain employs TRBV11-3 and TRBJ2-5, with 7 positions matching TRBD2. Germline lookup yields CDR1 SGHNT and CDR2 YENEEA. Trimming removed 5 bases from V and 3 bases from J; junction bases left unmatched: 9. The CDR3 runs to 15 residues. This CDR3 is CASSPSLSGKETQYF. In DNA form, the CDR3 reads TGTGCCAGCAGCCCCTCGCTCAGCGGGAAAGAGACCCAGTACTTC.

The V call is TRBV29-1, the J call TRBJ2-1; D might be TRBD2 (6 bases). CDR1 is SQVTM and CDR2 is ANQGSEA in the germline V gene. CDR3 length: 13 amino acids. V lost 8 bases to trimming and J lost 6 bases, with 17 bases between them. CDR3 coding DNA: TGCAGCACTCGGGAGTTAGAGGGCAATGAGCAGTTCTTC. It is translated as CSTRELEGNEQFF.

The V gene is TRBV5-1, the J gene TRBJ2-4; 8 bases match TRBD1. Germline CDR1 and CDR2: SGHRS and YFSETQ. The CDR3 runs 17 residues. V gave up 0 bases and J gave up 1 base; unmatched junction bases: 6. The DNA of the CDR3 is TGCGCCAGCAGCTTGGAGCAGGGGGCGGCGGCCAAAAACATTCAGTACTTC. It is translated as CASSLEQGAAAKNIQYF.